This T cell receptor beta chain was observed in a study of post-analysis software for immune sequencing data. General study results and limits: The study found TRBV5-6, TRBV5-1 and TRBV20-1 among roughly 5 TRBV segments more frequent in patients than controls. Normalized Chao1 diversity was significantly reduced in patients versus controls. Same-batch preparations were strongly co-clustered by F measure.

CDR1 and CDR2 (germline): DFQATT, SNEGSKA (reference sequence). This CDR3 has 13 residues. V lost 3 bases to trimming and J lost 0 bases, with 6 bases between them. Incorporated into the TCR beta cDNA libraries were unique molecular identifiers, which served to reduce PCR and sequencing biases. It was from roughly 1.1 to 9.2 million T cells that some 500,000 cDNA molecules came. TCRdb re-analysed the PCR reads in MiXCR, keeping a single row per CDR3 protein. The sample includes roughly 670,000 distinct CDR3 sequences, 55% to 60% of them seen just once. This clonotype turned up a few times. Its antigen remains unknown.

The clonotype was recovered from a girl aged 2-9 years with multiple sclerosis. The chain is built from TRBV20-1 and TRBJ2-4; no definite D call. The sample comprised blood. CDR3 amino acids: CSARRLAKNIQYF. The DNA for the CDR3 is TGCAGTGCTAGGCGACTAGCCAAAAACATTCAGTACTTC.